These 19 T cell receptor beta chains were sequenced from one sample in a study of long-term antiretroviral therapy in people with HIV. Survey-level immunoSEQ v3.0 assays were run. TCRdb's copy holds only in-frame clones and misses some; the assay was immunoSEQ multiplex PCR. The sample includes about 22,000 clones, under 90% seen only once; the top ten take over 8%. The sample was unsorted PBMCs, taken at the start of antiretroviral therapy. The receptors shown here come from a man aged 50 to 59 with HIV.

The chain uses TRBV6-5 and TRBJ2-7, with D possibly TRBD1 on 5 matching bases. Per germline, CDR1 MNHEY and CDR2 SVGAGI. This CDR3 is built from 15 residues. Trimming cost V 5 bases and J 0 bases, with 14 bases left between them. The CDR3 region is CASSRQIFLSYEQYF. Written as DNA, the CDR3 is TGTGCCAGCAGTCGACAGATATTCCTCTCCTACGAGCAGTACTTC.

The CDR3 loop is CASSIALAGGGSDNEQFF. DNA for the CDR3: TGTGCCAGTAGTATAGCCCTAGCGGGAGGCGGGTCGGACAATGAGCAGTTCTTC. The chain joins TRBV19 to TRBJ2-1; 11 positions agree with TRBD2. The germline CDR1 and CDR2 sequences are LNHDA and SQIVND (reference sequence). The CDR3 is made up of 18 amino acids. The trim removed 1 base at V and 5 bases at J, leaving 10 bases unmatched.

Only one count was recorded for this clone. The chain links TRBV28 to TRBJ2-1; tentative D call: TRBD1 (5 bases). The CDR3 has 12 amino acids. Trimming took off 6 bases at V and 10 bases at J, with 13 bases between the two ends. CDR1 and CDR2 from the germline V gene are MDHEN and SYDVKM. The CDR3 nucleotides read TGTGCCAGCAGATACAGGTTCTCGGAGCAGTTCTTC. Its protein is CASRYRFSEQFF.

This chain joins TRBV2 and TRBJ2-7, with 9 bases identical to TRBD2. Per the germline V gene, CDR1 is SNHLY and CDR2 is FYNNEI. V dropped 7 bases and J dropped 5; count of bases not matched to a gene: 6. The CDR3 has 13 amino acids. Written as DNA, the CDR3 is TGTGCCAGCACGGCGGTAGCGGGAGACGAGCAGTACTTC. Translating gives CASTAVAGDEQYF. Complete variable domain (other parts from reference TRBV2 and TRBJ2-7): EPEVTQTPSHQVTQMGQEVILRCVPISNHLYFYWYRQILGQKVEFLVSFYNNEISEKSEIFDDQFSVERPDGSNFTLKIRSTKLEDSAMYFCASTAVAGDEQYFGPGTRLTVT.

This chain connects TRBV5-5 to TRBJ2-3, with 10 bases matching TRBD2. V was pared by 0 bases and J by 5 bases, with 3 bases of the junction left unmatched. Germline lookup yields CDR1 SGHKS and CDR2 YYEKEE (reference sequence). The CDR3 loop spans 15 amino acids. The CDR3 loop reads CASSLGLAGVDTQYF. CDR3 sequence (DNA): TGTGCCAGCAGCTTGGGGCTAGCGGGGGTAGATACGCAGTATTTT.

The chain is built from TRBV14 and TRBJ2-1, with D possibly TRBD2 on 7 matching bases. The CDR3 runs 17 residues. The germline V and J ends were trimmed by 1 base and 0 bases, with 13 bases remaining between them. CDR1 and CDR2 from the germline V gene are SGHDN and FVKESK. This CDR3 reads CASSQGGLADSYNEQFF. CDR3 DNA: TGTGCCAGCAGCCAAGGGGGGCTAGCGGACTCCTACAATGAGCAGTTCTTC. Complete variable domain (other parts from reference TRBV14 and TRBJ2-1): EAGVTQFPSHSVIEKGQTVTLRCDPISGHDNLYWYRRVMGKEIKFLLHFVKESKQDESGMPNNRFLAERTGGTYSTLKVQPAELEDSGVYFCASSQGGLADSYNEQFFGPGTRLTVL.

In this sample, this clone turned up once. CDR3 in DNA: TGTGCCAGCAGTGGACTAGCGGGATATGAGCAGTTCTTC. Its translation: CASSGLAGYEQFF. V is TRBV27 and J is TRBJ2-1, with 12 bases aligning to TRBD2. In germline, CDR1 is MNHEY, CDR2 SMNVEV (reference sequence). This CDR3 has 13 residues. The V gene end was trimmed by 5 bases and the J gene end by 8 bases; junction bases not matched to a gene: 1.

V gene TRBV11-2 combines with J gene TRBJ2-2; 7 bases fit TRBD1. Germline V gene lookup returns CDR1 SGHAT and CDR2 FQNNGV. Trimming removed 0 bases from V and 7 bases from J; junction bases left unmatched: 8. The CDR3 contains 16 residues. CDR3 bases: TGTGCCAGCAGCTTAGATCGGGACAGAGCAAACGGGGAGCTGTTTTTT. Amino acid sequence: CASSLDRDRANGELFF.

This clone appeared a single time. This chain connects TRBV14 to TRBJ2-6; TRBD1 matches at 8 bases. CDR3 length equals 18 residues. The junction had 12 bases not matched to a gene; V was cut back by 3 bases and J by 5 bases. Germline V gene data show CDR1 as SGHDN and CDR2 as FVKESK. CDR3 in DNA: TGTGCCAGCAGCCAGACGGACAGGGCCAGAATTCGGGCCAACGTCCTGACTTTC. This sequence encodes CASSQTDRARIRANVLTF.

This rearrangement joins TRBV2 to TRBJ2-5, with 12 nucleotides matching TRBD2. Germline CDR1 is SNHLY and CDR2 is FYNNEI. The CDR3 is made up of 15 amino acids. The ends lost 10 bases at V and 5 bases at J; junction bases unmatched: 11. The CDR3 here is CATSSGRAGWETQYF. The CDR3 DNA follows: TGTGCCACCTCTAGCGGGAGGGCCGGGTGGGAGACCCAGTACTTC.

This chain connects TRBV18 to TRBJ2-7; 10 nucleotides align to TRBD1. This CDR3 has 14 residues. Germline loops: CDR1 KGHSH, CDR2 LQKENI. V trimming: 8 bases; J trimming: 6 bases; junction bases outside the gene matches: 10. CDR3 in amino acids: CASQPGQGLGEQYF. For the CDR3, the DNA is TGTGCCAGCCAACCGGGACAGGGGCTGGGCGAGCAGTACTTC.

The rearrangement links TRBV7-2 to TRBJ2-2; the match to TRBD1 covers 10 bases. V was clipped by 5 bases and J by 6 bases; unmatched bases: 3. Germline-derived CDR1 and CDR2 are SGHTA and FQGNSA. The length of the CDR3 is 14 residues. CDR3 bases: TGTGCCAGCAGCACCGGACAGGGGGCCGGGGAGCTGTTTTTT. This translates into CASSTGQGAGELFF. The complete variable domain, with remaining parts taken from reference TRBV7-2 and TRBJ2-2, reads GAGVSQSPSNKVTEKGKDVELRCDPISGHTALYWYRQSLGQGLEFLIYFQGNSAPDKSGLPSDRFSAERTGGSVSTLTIQRTQQEDSAVYLCASSTGQGAGELFFGEGSRLTVL.

The genes are TRBV19 and TRBJ1-5, with D uncertain. The V and J ends lost 2 bases and 0 bases respectively, with 5 bases between them. There are 14 residues in the CDR3. Germline V CDR1 and CDR2: LNHDA, SQIVND (reference sequence). This CDR3 is CASSIWDSNQPQHF. CDR3 nucleotide sequence: TGTGCCAGTAGTATATGGGATAGCAATCAGCCCCAGCATTTT.

The J gene is TRBJ2-1, the V gene TRBV4-3, with a weak D call TRBD2 (6 bases). Trimming stripped 4 bases from V and 8 bases from J, with 18 bases between. The CDR3 contains 15 residues. CDR1 and CDR2 from the germline V gene are LGHNA and YSLEER. CDR3 amino acids: CASSRGGWIGDEQFF. The DNA for the CDR3 is TGCGCCAGCAGCCGAGGAGGGTGGATTGGGGATGAGCAGTTCTTC.

This rearrangement joins TRBV28 to TRBJ2-1; D unclear. In germline, CDR1 is MDHEN, CDR2 SYDVKM. V was cut by 1 base and J by 0 bases, with 10 bases left in between. The length of the CDR3 is 16 residues. The CDR3 is CASSLSRSSSYNEQFF. The CDR3 region has the DNA TGTGCCAGCAGTTTATCAAGATCCTCCTCCTACAATGAGCAGTTCTTC.

This chain joins TRBV4-3 and TRBJ2-7, with 7 bases that match TRBD2. This CDR3 region has 14 residues. Trimming removed 4 bases from V and 3 bases from J; junction bases left unmatched: 6. Germline CDR1 is LGHNA and CDR2 is YSLEER. CDR3 loop: CASSPSGVVYEQYF. CDR3 in DNA: TGCGCCAGCAGCCCGAGCGGGGTAGTCTACGAGCAGTACTTC.

V is TRBV19 and J is TRBJ1-4; the D gene is possibly TRBD1 (5 bases). This CDR3 has 13 residues. V was shortened by 5 bases and J by 12 bases, with 16 bases between the two germline ends. CDR1 LNHDA and CDR2 SQIVND come from the germline V gene (reference sequence). The DNA of the CDR3 is TGTGCCAGTAGTTGGCAGGTTCGGGACGAACTGTTTTTT. Translation: CASSWQVRDELFF.

This clone appeared a single time. The chain uses TRBV4-1 and TRBJ1-2; no reliable D call. The V gene lost 0 bases and the J gene lost 0 bases, with 8 bases spanning the gap. The CDR3 spans 15 residues. Per the germline V gene, CDR1 is MGHRA and CDR2 is YSYEKL. The CDR3 reads CASSQEIIANYGYTF. In nucleotides, the CDR3 is TGCGCCAGCAGCCAAGAAATAATAGCTAACTATGGCTACACCTTC.

The chain combines TRBV7-9 with TRBJ2-3, with TRBD2 as a possible D gene (6 bases). The CDR3 sequence is 15 residues long. Between the trimmed V and J ends, which lost 2 bases and 2 bases, there was a span of 11 bases. Germline lookup yields CDR1 SEHNR and CDR2 FQNEAQ (reference sequence). The CDR3 loop is CASSLSGGDTDTQYF. The CDR3 nucleotides read TGTGCCAGCAGCTTAAGTGGCGGGGACACAGATACGCAGTATTTT.